What follows are 2 T cell receptor beta chains derived from one specimen sequenced in a study of metastatic and nonmetastatic thyroid tumors. Among the patients, none had received any treatment before thyroid surgery. TCRdb re-analyzed the PCR reads through MiXCR. In the table there are around 30,000 clones, 20% to 25% of which are singletons. Material for sequencing was tumor tissue. Receptors were obtained from a male donor with papillary thyroid cancer or a benign thyroid nodule (not recorded which). Some clones in this sample may be carry-over from other donors' samples.

This clone came up many times. The CDR3 loop is CATQVVSRMNTEAFF. CDR3 sequence (DNA): TGTGCCACCCAGGTGGTTAGCAGGATGAACACTGAAGCTTTCTTT. This chain connects TRBV6-1 to TRBJ1-1, with D uncertain. V lost 10 bases, J lost 0 bases, and 18 bases lay in between. Germline V gene sequence: CDR1 MNHNS, CDR2 SASEGT. The length of the CDR3 is 15 residues.

This clone was recorded many times. The chain has TRBV18 and TRBJ1-1; TRBD1 aligns across 8 bases. J gave up 5 bases and V 3 bases, and 5 bases lay outside the gene matches. Germline-derived CDR1 and CDR2 are KGHSH and LQKENI. The CDR3 has 14 residues. CDR3 sequence: CASSPGQGGTEAFF. CDR3 nucleotides: TGTGCCAGCTCACCTGGACAGGGAGGAACTGAAGCTTTCTTT.